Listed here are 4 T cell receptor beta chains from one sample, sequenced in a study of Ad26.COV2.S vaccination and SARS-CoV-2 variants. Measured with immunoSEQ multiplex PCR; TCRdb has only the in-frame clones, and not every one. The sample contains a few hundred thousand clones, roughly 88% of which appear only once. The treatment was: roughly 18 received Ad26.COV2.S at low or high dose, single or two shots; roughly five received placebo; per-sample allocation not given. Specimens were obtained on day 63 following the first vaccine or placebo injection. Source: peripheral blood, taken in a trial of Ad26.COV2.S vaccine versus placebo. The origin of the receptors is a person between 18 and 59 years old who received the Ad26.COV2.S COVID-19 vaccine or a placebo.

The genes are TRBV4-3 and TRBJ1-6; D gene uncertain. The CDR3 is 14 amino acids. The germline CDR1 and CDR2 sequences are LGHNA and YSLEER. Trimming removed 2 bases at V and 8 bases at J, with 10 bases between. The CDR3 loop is CASSQRVQYSPLHF. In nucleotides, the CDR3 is TGCGCCAGCAGCCAAAGGGTTCAGTATTCACCCCTCCACTTT.

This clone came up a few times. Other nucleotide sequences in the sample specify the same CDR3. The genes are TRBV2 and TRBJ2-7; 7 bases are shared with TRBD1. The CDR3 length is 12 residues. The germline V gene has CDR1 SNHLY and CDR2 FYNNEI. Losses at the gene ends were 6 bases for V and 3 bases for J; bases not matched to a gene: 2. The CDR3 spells CASRGDSYEQYF. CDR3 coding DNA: TGTGCCAGCAGGGGGGACAGCTACGAGCAGTACTTC.

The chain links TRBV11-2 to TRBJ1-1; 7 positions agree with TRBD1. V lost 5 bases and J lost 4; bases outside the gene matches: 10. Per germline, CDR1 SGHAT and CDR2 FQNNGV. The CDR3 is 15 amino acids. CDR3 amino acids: CASSLTPTGATEAFF. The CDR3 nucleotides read TGTGCCAGCAGCCTAACTCCTACAGGGGCCACTGAAGCTTTCTTT. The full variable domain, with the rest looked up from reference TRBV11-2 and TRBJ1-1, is EAGVAQSPRYKIIEKRQSVAFWCNPISGHATLYWYQQILGQGPKLLIQFQNNGVVDDSQLPKDRFSAERLKGVDSTLKIQPAKLEDSAVYLCASSLTPTGATEAFFGQGTRLTVV.

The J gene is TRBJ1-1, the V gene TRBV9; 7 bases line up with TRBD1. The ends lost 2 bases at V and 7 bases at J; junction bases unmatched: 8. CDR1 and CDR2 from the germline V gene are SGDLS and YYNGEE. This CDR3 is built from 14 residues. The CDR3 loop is CASSVGNRGDEAFF. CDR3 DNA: TGTGCCAGCAGCGTTGGGAACAGGGGTGATGAAGCTTTCTTT.